This TCR beta chain was observed in a study of PD-1 blockade in classical Hodgkin lymphoma. General study results and limits: Healthy donors reportedly exceeded newly diagnosed patients in baseline TCR diversity.

As concerns this clone: Antigen unknown.

This CDR3 contains 17 residues. Germline V gene lookup returns CDR1 SGHTA and CDR2 FQGNSA. With 4 bases removed from V and 0 bases from J, the gap between germline ends came to 17 bases. Time point noted: newly diagnosed, previously untreated cHL patient sample. Comparison PBMCs came from previously untreated, newly diagnosed classical Hodgkin lymphoma patients. Here immunoSEQ multiplex PCR was the method, and the copy in TCRdb shows in-frame clones only, minus some. The profile shows roughly 68,000 clones, nearly 95% of them singletons. The sequence derives from a human donor with classical Hodgkin lymphoma. The sequenced sample consisted of peripheral blood mononuclear cells (PBMCs). This rearrangement joins TRBV7-2 to TRBJ2-3; D remains unclear. The CDR3 region is CASSSPLSFSSTDTQYF. CDR3 nucleotides: TGTGCCAGCAGCTCACCACTTAGTTTTTCTAGCACAGATACGCAGTATTTT.